This T cell receptor (beta chain) was obtained from a study of blood T cell repertoires in COVID-19. In the study overall: Samples came from the United States, Italy and Spain, spanning acute and convalescent COVID-19. Sample material is recorded as cDNA or gDNA derived from T cells, B-cell-depleted T cells, or PBMCs.

Authors' methods: Cell counts per sample came from amplifying reference gene primers. Assay: immunoSEQ multiplex PCR; the TCRdb copy retains only in-frame clones and omits some. The DNA gave D and trimming, while V, J and clone size come from that table. The sample gives roughly 190,000 clones, 75% to 90% of which show up once; 0.95% to 1.3% is in the top ten. V gave up 0 bases and J gave up 4 bases; unmatched junction bases: 8. This CDR3 is 18 amino acids long. Germline-derived CDR1 and CDR2 are LGHNA and YNFKEQ. The chain carries TRBV4-2 and TRBJ2-3; 12 bases map to TRBD2. The sequenced sample consisted of peripheral blood. This clonotype was sampled from a man aged 25 to 40 with acute or convalescent COVID-19. This CDR3 reads CASSQDRSSGRAPDTQYF. The CDR3 bases are TGTGCCAGCAGCCAAGATAGGTCTAGCGGGAGGGCCCCAGATACGCAGTATTTT.